These 30 T cell receptor beta chains were all obtained from the same sample, sequenced in a study of T cells in Graves' hyperthyroidism and ophthalmopathy. Amplification yielded TCR beta CDR3 regions, with RNA transcripts as the source. The study used the HTBI primer set for a first-round RT-PCR of the TCR CDR3. MiXCR, applied by TCRdb to the multiplex PCR reads, yields one record per CDR3 protein. The table includes about 560,000 distinct CDR3 sequences, under 60% detected once. The source material was peripheral blood or thyroid tissue (not recorded which). All receptors derive from a woman aged 18-29 years with Graves' hyperthyroidism.

V gene TRBV10-3 combines with J gene TRBJ2-6, with 9 bases aligning to TRBD1. V trimming: 6 bases; J trimming: 3 bases; junction bases outside the gene matches: 9. CDR1 ENHRY and CDR2 SYGVKD come from the germline V gene. The CDR3 runs 17 residues. The CDR3 bases are TGTGCCATCAGCCCCGGGACAGGGCCGGGTGGGGCCAACGTCCTGACTTTC. Translated, it gives CAISPGTGPGGANVLTF.

Only a few counts were recorded for this clonotype. This chain uses TRBV2 with TRBJ1-2, with a weak D call TRBD1 (6 bases). Trimming shortened V by 5 bases and J by 0 bases, and 22 bases separated the two germline ends. The CDR3 is 18 residues long. The germline gives CDR1 SNHLY, CDR2 FYNNEI. The CDR3 is CASSSQWDEGVANYGYTF. CDR3 coding DNA: TGTGCCAGCAGTTCACAATGGGATGAGGGGGTAGCTAACTATGGCTACACCTTC.

At least ten counts were recorded for this clonotype. V is TRBV10-1 and J is TRBJ2-7; no clear D gene. The V gene lost 0 bases and the J gene lost 4 bases, with 7 bases spanning the gap. This CDR3 region has 13 residues. Germline CDR1 reads WNHNN; CDR2 reads SYGVQD (reference sequence). The CDR3 DNA reads TGCGCCAGCAGTGAGTCGGGCACATACGAGCAGTACTTC. The encoded protein is CASSESGTYEQYF.

V is TRBV4-2 and J is TRBJ2-5, with a weak D call TRBD2 (6 bases). The CDR3 totals 15 residues. Germline CDR1 reads LGHNA; CDR2 reads YNFKEQ. The ends were cut back, 6 bases at V and 5 bases at J, with 19 bases in the middle. CDR3 in DNA: TGTGCCAGCAGTACGCGCAATCGGGGGAGGGAGACCCAGTACTTC. It encodes CASSTRNRGRETQYF.

This clonotype was recorded at least ten times. V usage is TRBV10-3 and J usage is TRBJ2-7; 7 nucleotides line up with TRBD1. Germline V gene sequence: CDR1 ENHRY, CDR2 SYGVKD. V dropped 5 bases and J dropped 0; count of bases not matched to a gene: 7. This CDR3 contains 15 residues. CDR3: CAISTTTGSSYEQYF. The CDR3 coding sequence is TGTGCCATCAGTACGACGACAGGGAGCTCCTACGAGCAGTACTTC.

This clonotype was detected many times. The chain links TRBV5-1 to TRBJ2-5; possibly TRBD1 for D (5 bases). The V end lost 4 bases, the J end lost 7 bases, and 17 bases lay between the germline ends. Germline V gene lookup returns CDR1 SGHRS and CDR2 YFSETQ. The CDR3 spans 14 residues. The DNA for the CDR3 is TGCGCCAGCAGCGCCCCGACAGACGCTGGGACCCAGTACTTC. Encoded protein: CASSAPTDAGTQYF.

This clonotype showed up just a few times. The chain combines TRBV7-8 with TRBJ1-1; TRBD1 might be the D (5 bases). Germline CDR1 reads SGHVS; CDR2 reads FQNEAQ. V lost 1 base to trimming and J lost 1 base, with 13 bases between them. The CDR3 length is 16 residues. CDR3 DNA: TGTGCCAGCAGCTTAGGGGCGCAGGGCCGGAACACTGAAGCTTTCTTT. Translation: CASSLGAQGRNTEAFF.

This clonotype was picked up a small number of times. The chain carries TRBV29-1 and TRBJ1-3, with D perhaps matching TRBD1 (5 bases). CDR3 length equals 13 residues. CDR1 and CDR2 from the germline V gene are SQVTM and ANQGSEA. V was trimmed by 6 bases and J by 5 bases, leaving 14 bases between them. The CDR3 region is CSVQGAKRNTIYF. The CDR3 coding sequence is TGCAGCGTCCAGGGAGCGAAAAGAAACACCATATATTTT.

This clonotype was seen a handful of times. The genes are TRBV24-1 and TRBJ2-2; D remains unclear. This CDR3 spans 13 amino acids. Trimming shortened V by 4 bases and J by 2 bases, and 4 bases separated the two germline ends. CDR1 and CDR2 (germline): KGHDR, SFDVKD. CDR3 sequence reads: CATSEINTGELFF. The CDR3 bases are TGTGCCACCAGTGAGATAAACACCGGGGAGCTGTTTTTT.

The chain combines TRBV19 with TRBJ2-7, with D perhaps given as TRBD1 or TRBD2 (5 bases each). Germline-derived CDR1 and CDR2 are LNHDA and SQIVND (reference sequence). Trimming cost V 5 bases and J 1 base, with 12 bases left between them. CDR3 length: 14 amino acids. The DNA of the CDR3 is TGTGCCAGTAGTCCCCGGGACGTGTCCTACGAGCAGTACTTC. Encoded protein: CASSPRDVSYEQYF.

The rearrangement links TRBV7-9 to TRBJ1-2; D is perhaps TRBD1 (5 bases). Germline CDR1 reads SEHNR; CDR2 reads FQNEAQ (reference sequence). The CDR3 runs 13 residues. Between the trimmed V and J ends, which lost 11 bases and 5 bases, there was a span of 18 bases. CDR3: CAWRRDHTYGYTF. Written as DNA, the CDR3 is TGTGCCTGGAGAAGGGACCACACTTATGGCTACACCTTC. Full variable domain (rest looked up from reference TRBV7-9 and TRBJ1-2): DTGVSQNPRHKITKRGQNVTFRCDPISEHNRLYWYRQTLGQGPEFLTYFQNEAQLEKSRLLSDRFSAERPKGSFSTLEIQRTEQGDSAMYLCAWRRDHTYGYTFGSGTRLTVV.

This chain links TRBV7-3 with TRBJ1-5; D call uncertain. This CDR3 is 15 amino acids long. V lost 6 bases and J 2 bases, leaving 14 bases between the germline ends. Germline V gives CDR1 SGHTA, CDR2 FQGTGA. The CDR3 loop is CASSQMARGNQPQHF. The DNA of the CDR3 is TGTGCCAGCAGTCAGATGGCCAGAGGCAATCAGCCCCAGCATTTT. Using reference TRBV7-3 and TRBJ1-5 for the parts outside the CDR3, the full variable domain is GAGVSQTPSNKVTEKGKYVELRCDPISGHTALYWYRQSLGQGPEFLIYFQGTGAADDSGLPNDRFFAVRPEGSVSTLKIQRTERGDSAVYLCASSQMARGNQPQHFGDGTRLSIL.

V and J are TRBV5-1 and TRBJ1-2; 8 bases match TRBD1. Losses at the gene ends were 2 bases for V and 7 bases for J; bases not matched to a gene: 4. The CDR3 contains 13 residues. Germline CDR1 and CDR2: SGHRS and YFSETQ. The CDR3 here is CASSFDRGRGYTF. The CDR3 DNA reads TGCGCCAGCAGCTTTGACAGGGGTCGTGGCTACACCTTC.

This clonotype was detected many times. J is TRBJ1-1 and V is TRBV29-1; 7 nucleotides line up with TRBD1. Trimming removed 3 bases from V and 1 base from J; junction bases left unmatched: 5. The CDR3 sequence is 14 residues long. Per germline, CDR1 SQVTM and CDR2 ANQGSEA. DNA of the CDR3: TGCAGCGTTGAGAATTGGGACAGGAACACTGAAGCTTTCTTT. It is translated as CSVENWDRNTEAFF.

This clonotype has a handful of counts. The chain employs TRBV9 and TRBJ1-2; TRBD1 matches at 7 bases. The germline CDR1 and CDR2 sequences are SGDLS and YYNGEE. J was trimmed by 5 bases and V by 4 bases; bases with no gene match: 11. CDR3 length: 15 amino acids. The DNA for the CDR3 is TGTGCCAGCAGCCAACCAGGGGGGATGAGTTATGGCTACACCTTC. Encoded protein: CASSQPGGMSYGYTF.

This clonotype was picked up a small number of times. V is TRBV7-2 and J is TRBJ1-6; D is ambiguous. V lost 5 bases and J 9 bases, leaving 17 bases between the germline ends. CDR3 length: 15 amino acids. Germline CDR1 and CDR2: SGHTA and FQGNSA. The CDR3 sequence is CASSQERSLSSPLHF. The CDR3 region has the DNA TGTGCCAGCAGCCAAGAAAGGTCTCTCAGTTCACCCCTCCACTTT.

The rearrangement uses TRBV7-8 and TRBJ2-5, with 8 nucleotides matching TRBD2. J was trimmed by 5 bases and V by 6 bases; bases with no gene match: 8. The length of the CDR3 is 14 residues. Germline values: CDR1 SGHVS, CDR2 FQNEAQ. CDR3 nucleotide sequence: TGTGCCAGCAGAGCGGGACTAGTTGTGGAGACCCAGTACTTC. This encodes CASRAGLVVETQYF.

The V and J genes are TRBV10-3 and TRBJ1-6; 7 nucleotides align to TRBD1. The CDR3 consists of 14 residues. Germline loops: CDR1 ENHRY, CDR2 SYGVKD. Germline trimming cut 5 bases from V and 6 bases from J; bases unmatched to any gene: 4. The CDR3 reads CAISSGTVNSPLHF. The CDR3 nucleotides are TGTGCCATCAGTTCCGGGACAGTTAATTCACCCCTCCACTTT.

The rearrangement uses TRBV10-3 and TRBJ1-4; D is uncertain. The V gene's germline CDR1 is ENHRY and CDR2 SYGVKD. The CDR3 length is 14 residues. V dropped 2 bases and J dropped 1 base, with 5 bases sitting between them. CDR3 in amino acids: CAISEEGTNEKLFF. CDR3 DNA sequence: TGTGCCATCAGTGAGGAAGGAACTAATGAAAAACTGTTTTTT.

On this clonotype: This sequence may be a read error, since a much larger clone differs from it by one base. The chain couples TRBV29-1 to TRBJ1-1; weak D call: TRBD1 (6 bases). The CDR3 has 14 amino acids. V lost 7 bases to trimming and J lost 5 bases, with 20 bases between them. Germline-derived CDR1 and CDR2 are SQVTM and ANQGSEA. Written as DNA, the CDR3 is TGCAGCGATGGACAGTCGGGGAAGGGAACTGAAGCTTTCTTT. Protein: CSDGQSGKGTEAFF.

This rearrangement joins TRBV12-3 or TRBV12-4 to TRBJ2-5, with TRBD1 as a possible D gene (6 bases). V lost 7 bases and J lost 7, with 22 bases in between. The CDR3 is 15 residues long. Here the CDR3 reads CASTLRGQGLGTQYF. CDR3 coding DNA: TGTGCCAGCACCCTCAGGGGTCAGGGGCTTGGGACCCAGTACTTC.

The chain has TRBV2 and TRBJ2-7, with D possibly called TRBD1 or TRBD2 (6 bases each). This CDR3 is built from 13 residues. From germline, CDR1 is SNHLY and CDR2 FYNNEI. V was cut by 5 bases and J by 7 bases, with 15 bases left in between. The CDR3: CASSPQGGEEQYF. In DNA, the CDR3 is TGTGCCAGCAGTCCACAGGGAGGCGAGGAGCAGTACTTC.

This clonotype was detected once. This chain joins TRBV15 and TRBJ1-6; D not certain. Trimming took off 0 bases at V and 10 bases at J, with 13 bases between the two ends. The CDR3 spans 15 residues. CDR1 is LNHNV, CDR2 YYDKDF, per germline (reference sequence). In DNA form, the CDR3 reads TGTGCCACCAGCAGAGATCGCCCAGAGGCATCACCCCTCCACTTT. Its translation: CATSRDRPEASPLHF. The full variable domain, completed using reference TRBV15 and TRBJ1-6, is DAMVIQNPRYQVTQFGKPVTLSCSQTLNHNVMYWYQQKSSQAPKLLFHYYDKDFNNEADTPDNFQSRRPNTSFCFLDIRSPGLGDTAMYLCATSRDRPEASPLHFGNGTRLTVT.

CDR3 region: CAISAGTSVTEQYF. CDR3 DNA: TGTGCCATCAGTGCCGGGACTAGCGTTACCGAGCAGTACTTC. The chain is built from TRBV10-3 and TRBJ2-7; 10 bases align to TRBD2. There are 14 residues in the CDR3. Looked up from germline, CDR1 is ENHRY and CDR2 is SYGVKD. With V trimmed by 4 bases and J by 6 bases, 6 bases remained unmatched.

This clonotype came up many times. The rearrangement uses TRBV2 and TRBJ1-5; 7 nucleotides line up with TRBD1. Germline V CDR1 and CDR2: SNHLY, FYNNEI. The CDR3 is 15 amino acids. Trimming cost V 3 bases and J 4 bases; bases outside gene matches: 6. The CDR3 spells CASSESGQRNQPQHF. Written as DNA, the CDR3 is TGTGCCAGCAGTGAGTCGGGACAGAGGAATCAGCCCCAGCATTTT. The variable domain in full, completed from reference TRBV2 and TRBJ1-5, reads EPEVTQTPSHQVTQMGQEVILRCVPISNHLYFYWYRQILGQKVEFLVSFYNNEISEKSEIFDDQFSVERPDGSNFTLKIRSTKLEDSAMYFCASSESGQRNQPQHFGDGTRLSIL.

This clonotype was seen a single time. The chain employs TRBV9 and TRBJ1-1; 8 bases are a match to TRBD1. In germline, CDR1 is SGDLS, CDR2 YYNGEE. J lost 3 bases, V lost 4 bases, and 5 bases had no gene match. The CDR3 is made up of 14 amino acids. For the CDR3, the DNA is TGTGCCAGCAGCCAAGGACAGGGATACACTGAAGCTTTCTTT. Residues: CASSQGQGYTEAFF.

This clonotype was counted at least ten times. This chain uses TRBV6-5 with TRBJ1-4; D perhaps matches TRBD1 (6 bases). Germline loops: CDR1 MNHEY, CDR2 SVGAGI. Deletions cut 6 bases from V and 4 bases from J, with 9 bases between. CDR3 length equals 13 residues. In DNA form, the CDR3 reads TGTGCCAGCAGGGAAGGGGGTAATGAAAAACTGTTTTTT. It specifies CASREGGNEKLFF.

This clonotype was found a few times. The V and J genes are TRBV5-1 and TRBJ1-1; 8 bases align to TRBD1. The CDR3 is 13 residues long. The V gene end was trimmed by 7 bases and the J gene end by 2 bases; junction bases not matched to a gene: 4. Germline CDR1 reads SGHRS; CDR2 reads YFSETQ. The chain's CDR3 is CASADRGNTEAFF. CDR3 nucleotides: TGCGCCAGCGCCGACAGGGGAAACACTGAAGCTTTCTTT.

J is TRBJ2-2 and V is TRBV7-9; D is unclear. CDR3 size: 16 residues. From germline, CDR1 is SEHNR and CDR2 FQNEAQ (reference sequence). V was cut by 5 bases and J by 6 bases, with 19 bases left in between. The chain's CDR3 is CASSPPSLGFAGELFF. For the CDR3, the DNA is TGTGCCAGCAGCCCCCCGTCTCTCGGGTTCGCCGGGGAGCTGTTTTTT.

This sequence joins TRBV10-3 and TRBJ1-2, with D possibly TRBD1 on 5 matching bases. V lost 0 bases to trimming and J lost 8 bases, with 13 bases between them. Germline V gene lookup returns CDR1 ENHRY and CDR2 SYGVKD. The CDR3 runs to 14 residues. In nucleotides, the CDR3 is TGTGCCATCAGTGAGTCGGGGACTATCTACGGCTACACCTTC. Amino acids: CAISESGTIYGYTF.